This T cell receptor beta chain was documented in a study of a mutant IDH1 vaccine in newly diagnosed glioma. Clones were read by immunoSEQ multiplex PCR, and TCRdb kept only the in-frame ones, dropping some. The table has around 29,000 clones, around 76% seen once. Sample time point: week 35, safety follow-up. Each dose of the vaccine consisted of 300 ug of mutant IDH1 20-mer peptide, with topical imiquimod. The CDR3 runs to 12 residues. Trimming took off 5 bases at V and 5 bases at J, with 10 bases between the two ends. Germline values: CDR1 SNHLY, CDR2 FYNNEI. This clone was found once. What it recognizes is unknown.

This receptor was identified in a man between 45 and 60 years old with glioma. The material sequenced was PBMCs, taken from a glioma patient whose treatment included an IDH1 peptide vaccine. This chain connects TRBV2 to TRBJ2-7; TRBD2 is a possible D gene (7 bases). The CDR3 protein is CASSQGGDEQYF. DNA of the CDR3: TGTGCCAGCAGTCAAGGGGGGGACGAGCAGTACTTC. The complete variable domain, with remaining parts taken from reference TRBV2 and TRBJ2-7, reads EPEVTQTPSHQVTQMGQEVILRCVPISNHLYFYWYRQILGQKVEFLVSFYNNEISEKSEIFDDQFSVERPDGSNFTLKIRSTKLEDSAMYFCASSQGGDEQYFGPGTRLTVT.